This T cell receptor beta chain emerged from a study of T cells expressing NK-cell markers. For the study at large: The study drew TCR beta repertoires from sorted CD3+CD56+NKG2C+, CD3+CD56+NKG2C- and CD3+CD56-NKG2C+ T cells. Seven sequenced donors out of eight were HCMV-seropositive, one seronegative. Study-wide results and limits: The leading position in the CD3+CD56-NKG2C+ fraction of several donors also went to these clonotypes. The dominant NKG2C+ clonotypes represented about 1.0-7.0% of CD8+ T cells in about six donors.

About this clonotype itself: The antigen is not known.

Reanalyzing the 5' RACE reads, TCRdb keeps one entry per CDR3 protein, without DNA. The specimen's table records about 400,000 distinct CDR3 sequences. This CDR3 is 14 amino acids long. Looked up from germline, CDR1 is MNHEY and CDR2 is SVGAGI. The chain links TRBV6-5 to TRBJ2-2; without DNA, the TCRdb call of TRBD1 cannot be checked. The sequence was obtained from a woman in her 50s in good health. Sample: blood T cells: a sorted CD56 or NKG2C T cell subset, CD4+ or CD8+ T cells, or bulk PBMC T cells (not recorded which). The CDR3 is CASSYYPPAGELFF.